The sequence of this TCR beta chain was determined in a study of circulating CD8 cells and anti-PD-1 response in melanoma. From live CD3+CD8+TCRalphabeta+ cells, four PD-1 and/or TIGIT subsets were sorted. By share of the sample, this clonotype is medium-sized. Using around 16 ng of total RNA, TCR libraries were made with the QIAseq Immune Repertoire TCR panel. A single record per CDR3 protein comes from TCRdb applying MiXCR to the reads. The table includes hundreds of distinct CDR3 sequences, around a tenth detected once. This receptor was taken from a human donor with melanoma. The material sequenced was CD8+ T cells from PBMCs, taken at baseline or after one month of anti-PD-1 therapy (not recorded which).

CDR3 loop: CSARDQGKSGNTIYF. For the CDR3, the DNA is TGCAGTGCTAGAGATCAGGGAAAGTCTGGAAACACCATATATTTT. J is TRBJ1-3 and V is TRBV20-1, with D possibly TRBD1 on 5 matching bases. V lost 0 bases and J lost 1, with 10 bases in between. Germline CDR1 reads DFQATT; CDR2 reads SNEGSKA (reference sequence). The CDR3 contains 15 residues.